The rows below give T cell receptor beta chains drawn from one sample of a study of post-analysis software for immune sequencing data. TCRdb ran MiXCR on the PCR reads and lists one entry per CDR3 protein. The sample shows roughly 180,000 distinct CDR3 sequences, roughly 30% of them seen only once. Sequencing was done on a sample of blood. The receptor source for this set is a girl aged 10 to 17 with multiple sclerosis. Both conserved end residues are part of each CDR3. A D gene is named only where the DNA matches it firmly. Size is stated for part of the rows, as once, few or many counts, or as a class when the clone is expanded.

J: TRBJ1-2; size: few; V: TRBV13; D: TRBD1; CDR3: CASNQGGAYGYTF; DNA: TGTGCCAGCAACCAGGGGGGGGCCTATGGCTACACCTTC
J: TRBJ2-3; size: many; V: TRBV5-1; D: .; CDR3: CASSLVVSSDTQYF; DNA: TGCGCCAGCAGCTTGGTCGTGTCATCAGATACGCAGTATTTT
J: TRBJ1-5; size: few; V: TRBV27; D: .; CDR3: CASGHQPQHF; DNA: TGTGCCAGCGGACATCAGCCCCAGCATTTT
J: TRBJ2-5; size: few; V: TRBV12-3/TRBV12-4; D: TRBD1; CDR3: CARGGTGVGETQYF; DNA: TGTGCCAGAGGGGGGACAGGGGTCGGAGAGACCCAGTACTTC
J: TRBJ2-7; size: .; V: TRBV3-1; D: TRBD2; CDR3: CASSQEMWASGRGSYEQYF; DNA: TGTGCCAGCAGCCAAGAGATGTGGGCTAGCGGCAGAGGTAGCTACGAGCAGTACTTC
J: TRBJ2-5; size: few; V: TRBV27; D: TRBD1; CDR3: CAGSSLGQGEETQYF; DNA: TGTGCCGGCAGTAGCCTGGGACAGGGGGAAGAGACCCAGTACTTC
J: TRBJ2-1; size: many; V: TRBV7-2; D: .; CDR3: CASSLDVGSSYNEQFF; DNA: TGTGCCAGCAGCTTAGATGTCGGAAGCTCCTACAATGAGCAGTTCTTC
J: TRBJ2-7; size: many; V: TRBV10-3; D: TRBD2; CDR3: CAIRTSATSYEQYF; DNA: TGTGCCATCAGGACTAGCGCTACCTCCTACGAGCAGTACTTC
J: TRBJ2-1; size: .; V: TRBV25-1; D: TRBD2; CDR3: CASSDNPPRGSGRAVNEQFF; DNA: TGTGCCAGCAGCGATAACCCCCCCAGGGGTAGCGGGAGGGCGGTAAATGAGCAGTTCTTC
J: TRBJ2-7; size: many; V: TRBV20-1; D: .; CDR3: CSAPTASSLTHEQYF; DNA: TGCAGTGCTCCCACCGCCTCTAGTTTAACCCACGAGCAGTACTTC
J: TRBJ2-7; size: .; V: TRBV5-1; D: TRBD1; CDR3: CASSFGQGRVYKQYF; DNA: TGCGCCAGCAGCTTCGGACAGGGGAGGGTCTACAAGCAGTACTTC
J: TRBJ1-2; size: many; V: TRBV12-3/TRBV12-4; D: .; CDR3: CASSPPGVGYAGYTF; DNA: TGTGCCAGCAGTCCTCCAGGGGTAGGCTACGCTGGCTACACCTTC
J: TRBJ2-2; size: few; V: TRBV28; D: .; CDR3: CASRWDLNTGELFF; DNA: TGTGCCAGCAGATGGGACCTGAACACCGGGGAGCTGTTTTTT
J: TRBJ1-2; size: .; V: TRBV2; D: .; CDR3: CASSIRGQYGYTF; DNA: TGTGCCAGCAGTATCAGGGGCCAATATGGCTACACCTTC
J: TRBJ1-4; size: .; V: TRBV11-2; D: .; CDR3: CASSFGRGEANEKLFF; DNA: TGTGCCAGCAGCTTCGGCAGGGGTGAAGCTAATGAAAAACTGTTTTTT
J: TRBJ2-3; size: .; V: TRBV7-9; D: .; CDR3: CASSPFRGATDTQYF; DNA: TGTGCCAGCAGCCCCTTTAGGGGTGCCACCGATACGCAGTATTTT